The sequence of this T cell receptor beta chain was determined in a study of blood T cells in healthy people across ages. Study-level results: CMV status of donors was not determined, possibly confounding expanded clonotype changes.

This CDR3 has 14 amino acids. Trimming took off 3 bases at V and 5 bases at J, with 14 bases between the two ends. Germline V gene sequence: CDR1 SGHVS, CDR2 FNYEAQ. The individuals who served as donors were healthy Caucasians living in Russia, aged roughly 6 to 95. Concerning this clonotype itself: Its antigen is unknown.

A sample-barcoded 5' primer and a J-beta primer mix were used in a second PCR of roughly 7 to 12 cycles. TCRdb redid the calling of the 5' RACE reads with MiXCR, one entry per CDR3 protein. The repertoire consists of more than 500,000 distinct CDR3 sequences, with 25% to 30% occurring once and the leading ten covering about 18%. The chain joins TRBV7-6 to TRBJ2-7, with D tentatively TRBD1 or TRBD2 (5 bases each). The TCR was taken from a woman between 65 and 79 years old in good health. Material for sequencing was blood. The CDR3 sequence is CASSFGTPPDEQYF. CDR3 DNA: TGTGCCAGCAGCTTTGGGACCCCTCCGGACGAGCAGTACTTC.